This TCR beta chain was captured in a study of graft-versus-host responses after intestinal transplantation. About the research overall: Recipients underwent multivisceral, liver-intestinal, or isolated intestinal transplants. Anti-thymocyte globulin was used for induction in all recipients, who then took tacrolimus and steroids for approximately 3 years.

General observations from the study: Allograft graft-versus-host to host-versus-graft clonal ratios ran high in patients with graft-donor T cell macrochimerism.

Only one count was recorded for this clone. Its antigen is not known. This table comes from immunoSEQ multiplex PCR, and its TCRdb copy is limited to in-frame clones, with some not included. The sample includes more than 50,000 clones, approximately 89% seen only once; the top ten take roughly 2.8%. CDR3 length: 13 amino acids. The V end was cut by 3 bases, the J end by 4 bases, with 10 bases between. CDR1 and CDR2 from the germline V gene are SGHRS and YFSETQ. This specimen consisted of PBMCs, obtained roughly 120 days after intestinal transplantation. This sequence was found in a human patient who received an intestinal transplant, so some T cells may come from the graft donor. The V gene is TRBV5-1, the J gene TRBJ1-2, with a weak D call TRBD1 (5 bases). The chain's CDR3 is CASSSDSLYGYTF. The CDR3 DNA reads as TGCGCCAGCAGCTCCGACAGTCTCTATGGCTACACCTTC.